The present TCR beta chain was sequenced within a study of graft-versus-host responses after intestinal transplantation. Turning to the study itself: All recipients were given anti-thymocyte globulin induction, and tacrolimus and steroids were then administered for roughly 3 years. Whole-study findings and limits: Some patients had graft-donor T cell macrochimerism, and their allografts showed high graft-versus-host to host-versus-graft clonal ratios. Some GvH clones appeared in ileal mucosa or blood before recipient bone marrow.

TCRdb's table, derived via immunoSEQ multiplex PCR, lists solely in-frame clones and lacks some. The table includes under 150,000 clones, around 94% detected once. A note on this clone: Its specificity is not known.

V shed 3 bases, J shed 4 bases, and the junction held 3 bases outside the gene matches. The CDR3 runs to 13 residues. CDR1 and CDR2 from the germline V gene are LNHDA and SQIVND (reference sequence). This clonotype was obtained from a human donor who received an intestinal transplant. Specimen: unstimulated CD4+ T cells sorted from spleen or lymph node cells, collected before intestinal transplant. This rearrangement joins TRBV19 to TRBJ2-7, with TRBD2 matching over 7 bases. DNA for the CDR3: TGTGCCAGTAGTATGGCTAGCGGTTACGAGCAGTACTTC. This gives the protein CASSMASGYEQYF.